The 29 T cell receptor beta chains given below trace back to one sample, sequenced in a study of blood T cell repertoires in COVID-19. Clones were read by immunoSEQ multiplex PCR, and TCRdb kept only the in-frame ones, dropping some. This sample carries 350,000 to 450,000 clones, approximately 89% of them seen once, and the ten largest clones take less than 2%. The sample was PBMCs or T cells enriched from blood (not recorded which). Every receptor here comes from a woman aged 25 to 45 who had recovered from COVID-19.

This clone showed up just once. This sequence joins TRBV28 and TRBJ1-2; a possible D gene is TRBD1 (5 bases). This CDR3 is built from 17 residues. Germline lookup yields CDR1 MDHEN and CDR2 SYDVKM. V dropped 2 bases and J dropped 4 bases, with 20 bases sitting between them. CDR3: CASSLSLPTTESYGYTF. DNA for the CDR3: TGTGCCAGCAGTTTAAGCCTCCCCACGACAGAATCCTATGGCTACACCTTC.

This chain uses TRBV7-8 with TRBJ1-5, with 7 positions matching TRBD1. CDR1 and CDR2 (germline): SGHVS, FQNEAQ. With 8 bases clipped from V and 2 bases from J, the junction kept 6 bases outside the gene matches. This CDR3 is built from 14 residues. CDR3 sequence (DNA): TGTGCCAGCGCTGACAGGGTCGGCAATCAGCCCCAGCATTTT. Protein sequence: CASADRVGNQPQHF.

The chain carries TRBV5-1 and TRBJ1-4; maybe TRBD1 (6 bases). The V end lost 3 bases, the J end lost 4 bases, and 13 bases lay between the germline ends. Germline V lookup: CDR1 SGHRS, CDR2 YFSETQ. CDR3 length: 15 amino acids. CDR3 nucleotide sequence: TGCGCCAGCAGCTCCCAGGGGCGAAGTAATGAAAAACTGTTTTTT. It yields the protein CASSSQGRSNEKLFF.

The gene calls are TRBV20-1 and TRBJ1-2; no clear D. This CDR3 spans 10 amino acids. Germline values: CDR1 DFQATT, CDR2 SNEGSKA (reference sequence). CDR3 residues: CIAAGNGYTF. Here the CDR3 DNA reads TGCATCGCGGCGGGGAATGGCTACACCTTC.

The chain uses TRBV7-9 and TRBJ2-7, with D unclear. V was clipped by 1 base and J by 6 bases, with 7 bases between them. The CDR3 length is 12 residues. CDR1 and CDR2 from the germline V gene are SEHNR and FQNEAQ (reference sequence). The CDR3 loop reads CASSLVSSEQYF. For the CDR3, the DNA is TGTGCCAGCAGCTTAGTCTCGAGCGAGCAGTACTTC.

This clone was seen once. The chain recombines TRBV28 with TRBJ2-7; 7 nucleotides align to TRBD2. CDR1 and CDR2 (germline): MDHEN, SYDVKM. The CDR3 is made up of 14 amino acids. With V trimmed by 5 bases and J by 2 bases, 6 bases remained unmatched. The CDR3 region has the DNA TGTGCCAGCAGTCCCCGACTAGCACCCTACGAGCAGTACTTC. Its translation is CASSPRLAPYEQYF.

Note on this clone: Different DNA sequences within this sample yield the same CDR3. The gene calls are TRBV18 and TRBJ1-6, with 7 positions matching TRBD1. CDR3 length equals 14 residues. V trimming: 4 bases; J trimming: 7 bases; junction bases outside the gene matches: 4. Per the germline V gene, CDR1 is KGHSH and CDR2 is LQKENI. The chain's CDR3 is CASSQGAENSPLHF. The DNA of the CDR3 is TGTGCCAGCTCACAGGGGGCGGAAAATTCACCCCTCCACTTT.

The genes are TRBV7-9 and TRBJ2-7; 7 nucleotides match TRBD2. The V gene end was trimmed by 5 bases and the J gene end by 1 base; junction bases not matched to a gene: 11. The germline V gene has CDR1 SEHNR and CDR2 FQNEAQ (reference sequence). The CDR3 spans 16 residues. In DNA form, the CDR3 reads TGTGCCAGCAGCCCCCCGCGGGGGAAAAGTTCCTACGAGCAGTACTTC. It encodes CASSPPRGKSSYEQYF.

The chain couples TRBV30 to TRBJ2-7; no clear D. CDR3 length: 13 residues. Between the trimmed V and J ends, which lost 0 bases and 2 bases, there was a span of 8 bases. Germline V gives CDR1 GTSNPN, CDR2 SVGIG (reference sequence). In nucleotides, the CDR3 is TGTGCCTGGAGTGTAGACTCAACCTACGAGCAGTACTTC. It yields the protein CAWSVDSTYEQYF. Full variable domain (missing parts from reference TRBV30 and TRBJ2-7): SQTIHQWPATLVQPVGSPLSLECTVEGTSNPNLYWYRQAAGRGLQLLFYSVGIGQISSEVPQNLSASRPQDRQFILSSKKLLLSDSGFYLCAWSVDSTYEQYFGPGTRLTVT.

The V gene is TRBV18, the J gene TRBJ1-6; no definite D call. The germline CDR1 and CDR2 sequences are KGHSH and LQKENI. Trimming removed 5 bases at V and 9 bases at J, with 14 bases between. This CDR3 comprises 14 residues. The CDR3 sequence: CASSVVSEGSPLHF. CDR3 coding DNA: TGTGCCAGCTCAGTCGTATCGGAGGGTTCACCCCTCCACTTT.

The chain is built from TRBV28 and TRBJ1-5, with D tentatively TRBD1 (6 bases). The germline gives CDR1 MDHEN, CDR2 SYDVKM. The CDR3 totals 13 residues. The germline V and J ends were trimmed by 6 bases and 9 bases, with 15 bases remaining between them. DNA of the CDR3: TGTGCCAGCAGCTCGGGACACCCAAGGCCCCAGCATTTT. Amino acids: CASSSGHPRPQHF.

The chain recombines TRBV7-8 with TRBJ2-7; D gene unclear. Germline assignment: CDR1 SGHVS and CDR2 FQNEAQ. The V and J ends lost 1 base and 1 base respectively, with 14 bases between them. The CDR3 is 16 amino acids. In DNA form, the CDR3 reads TGTGCCAGCAGCTTAGGGTACCGACACACGTCCTACGAGCAGTACTTC. Translating gives CASSLGYRHTSYEQYF.

The chain employs TRBV12-3 or TRBV12-4 and TRBJ1-5, with 8 nucleotides matching TRBD1. The ends lost 1 base at V and 15 bases at J; junction bases unmatched: 5. CDR3 length: 12 amino acids. The CDR3 is CASSLEAGGRHF. The DNA of the CDR3 is TGTGCCAGCAGTTTAGAGGCAGGGGGCAGGCATTTT.

As to this clone: This sample includes further DNA sequences coding for the same CDR3. This rearrangement joins TRBV7-3 to TRBJ2-3, with D perhaps TRBD2 (6 bases). Trimming stripped 2 bases from V and 4 bases from J, with 10 bases between. Germline V gene data show CDR1 as SGHTA and CDR2 as FQGTGA. CDR3 size: 14 residues. The CDR3 reads CASSLGGGADTQYF. DNA of the CDR3: TGTGCCAGCAGCTTAGGCGGAGGGGCAGATACGCAGTATTTT.

The rearrangement joins TRBV3-1 (or the pseudogene TRBV3-2) to TRBJ2-7; 9 nucleotides agree with TRBD1. Trimming removed 11 bases from V and 1 base from J; junction bases left unmatched: 9. This CDR3 has 14 amino acids. Germline V CDR1 and CDR2: LGHDT, YNNKEL (reference sequence). CDR3: CAPRPGQGSYEQYF. CDR3 coding DNA: TGTGCCCCGAGGCCAGGACAGGGGTCCTACGAGCAGTACTTC.

This clone came up once. This sequence joins TRBV7-3 and TRBJ1-1; TRBD1 aligns across 8 bases. Germline values: CDR1 SGHTA, CDR2 FQGTGA. J was trimmed by 0 bases and V by 8 bases; bases with no gene match: 11. The length of the CDR3 is 16 residues. For the CDR3, the DNA is TGTGCCAGCCAACATACAGGGGGAGTAATGAACACTGAAGCTTTCTTT. It codes for CASQHTGGVMNTEAFF.

This chain joins TRBV15 and TRBJ2-1, with TRBD2 matching over 8 bases. This CDR3 contains 18 residues. Germline V lookup: CDR1 LNHNV, CDR2 YYDKDF (reference sequence). V shed 0 bases, J shed 0 bases, and the junction held 7 bases outside the gene matches. Here the CDR3 reads CATSREQGLAGSYNEQFF. In DNA form, the CDR3 reads TGTGCCACCAGCAGAGAACAGGGTCTAGCGGGCTCCTACAATGAGCAGTTCTTC.

The chain joins TRBV5-3 to TRBJ2-1; tentative D call: TRBD1 (5 bases). TRBV5-3 counts as an open reading frame of uncertain function. This CDR3 contains 17 residues. Trimming cost V 4 bases and J 2 bases, with 19 bases left between them. The DNA of the CDR3 is TGTGCCAGAAGCAGGAATCAGGGTGAATGTCCCTACAATGAGCAGTTCTTC. It is translated as CARSRNQGECPYNEQFF.

The chain carries TRBV5-1 and TRBJ2-1, with D possibly TRBD1 on 6 matching bases. V gave up 4 bases and J gave up 3 bases, with 11 bases separating them. The CDR3 spans 14 residues. CDR1 and CDR2 from the germline V gene are SGHRS and YFSETQ. The CDR3 loop is CASSPEGGYNEQFF. The CDR3 coding sequence is TGCGCCAGCAGCCCGGAAGGGGGCTACAATGAGCAGTTCTTC. The variable domain in full, with the rest retrieved from reference TRBV5-1 and TRBJ2-1, is KAGVTQTPRYLIKTRGQQVTLSCSPISGHRSVSWYQQTPGQGLQFLFEYFSETQRNKGNFPGRFSGRQFSNSRSEMNVSTLELGDSALYLCASSPEGGYNEQFFGPGTRLTVL.

This clone has a single count. The chain links TRBV5-1 to TRBJ2-1; D may be TRBD2 (5 bases). Trimming left V 0 bases short and J 10 bases short, with 14 bases between. CDR1 is SGHRS and CDR2 is YFSETQ in the germline V gene. CDR3 length: 14 amino acids. The CDR3 is CASSLADSPREQFF. The CDR3 coding sequence is TGCGCCAGCAGCTTGGCGGACTCCCCTCGGGAGCAGTTCTTC.

The rearrangement joins TRBV6-5 to TRBJ1-1, with TRBD1 as a possible D gene (5 bases). Germline loops: CDR1 MNHEY, CDR2 SVGAGI. The V gene lost 8 bases and the J gene lost 0 bases, with 13 bases spanning the gap. This CDR3 comprises 14 residues. The CDR3 sequence: CASRPTVMNTEAFF. The CDR3, as DNA: TGTGCCAGCCGACCGACAGTCATGAACACTGAAGCTTTCTTT.

The chain carries TRBV9 and TRBJ2-7; 8 bases align to TRBD2. Germline CDR1 SGDLS, CDR2 YYNGEE. The V segment lost 4 bases and the J segment 0 bases; nucleotides outside the gene matches: 3. There are 14 residues in the CDR3. The CDR3 DNA sequence: TGTGCCAGCAGCTATAGCGGGGACTCCTACGAGCAGTACTTC. Translation: CASSYSGDSYEQYF.

The chain employs TRBV30 and TRBJ1-5; a weak D match, TRBD1 (5 bases). The length of the CDR3 is 17 residues. In germline, CDR1 is GTSNPN, CDR2 SVGIG (reference sequence). Trimming took 2 bases from V and 7 from J, leaving 24 bases between them. The CDR3 DNA reads as TGTGCCTGGAGTCCCTATCACGCACAGGAGTCAGGGCAGCCCCAGCATTTT. This translates into CAWSPYHAQESGQPQHF.

This clone was counted a single time. The V and J genes are TRBV9 and TRBJ2-7; D remains unclear. The germline V gene has CDR1 SGDLS and CDR2 YYNGEE. This CDR3 region has 13 residues. V was clipped by 2 bases and J by 3 bases, with 9 bases between them. As DNA, the CDR3 is TGTGCCAGCAGCGTGGGCCCCCACTACGAGCAGTACTTC. Translated: CASSVGPHYEQYF.

The chain employs TRBV5-1 and TRBJ2-1; no clear D gene. Germline values: CDR1 SGHRS, CDR2 YFSETQ. Trimming shortened V by 0 bases and J by 4 bases, and 11 bases separated the two germline ends. The CDR3 contains 15 residues. As DNA, the CDR3 is TGCGCCAGCAGCTTGGGGCTTAGCACGTACAATGAGCAGTTCTTC. Translation gives CASSLGLSTYNEQFF.

J is TRBJ1-1 and V is TRBV28; unclear D gene. V lost 5 bases to trimming and J lost 1 base, with 11 bases between them. The germline CDR1 and CDR2 sequences are MDHEN and SYDVKM. This CDR3 is 14 amino acids long. The CDR3 region has the DNA TGTGCCAGCAGTCGGTTCATAACGAACACTGAAGCTTTCTTT. It translates to CASSRFITNTEAFF.

The chain combines TRBV6-7 with TRBJ1-3; D not certain. TRBV6-7 counts as an open reading frame of uncertain function. There are 14 residues in the CDR3. V gave up 11 bases and J gave up 0 bases, with 14 bases separating them. The CDR3 nucleotides are TGTGCCTCCTCTATACTCCGCTCTGGAAACACCATATATTTT. Amino acid sequence: CASSILRSGNTIYF.

V is TRBV4-1 and J is TRBJ1-1; a weak D match, TRBD1 (5 bases). Trimming pared 5 bases from V and 4 bases from J, leaving 11 bases between. The CDR3 is made up of 13 amino acids. Looked up from germline, CDR1 is MGHRA and CDR2 is YSYEKL. DNA for the CDR3: TGCGCCAGCAGCTATGGAGGGGCCACTGAAGCTTTCTTT. Its protein is CASSYGGATEAFF.

This clone has a handful of counts. The gene calls are TRBV28 and TRBJ1-2; 11 bases match TRBD1. The CDR3 loop spans 17 amino acids. Germline values: CDR1 MDHEN, CDR2 SYDVKM. J was trimmed by 3 bases and V by 5 bases; bases with no gene match: 11. The CDR3 here is CASSPRTGGKLDYGYTF. The DNA of the CDR3 is TGTGCCAGCAGTCCAAGGACAGGGGGCAAATTGGACTATGGCTACACCTTC.